This passage covers 18 T cell receptor beta chains from one sample sequenced in a study of identical twins (TCRdb year 2016). The protocol used for the library was 5' RACE. The data were produced on an Illumina HiSeq 2000. TCRdb itself trimmed the public reads at Q25 with fastp, ran MiXCR and retained productive beta chains. Rows merge per CDR3 protein into single entries with the most common DNA and genes. Here the sample has about 660,000 distinct CDR3 sequences; approximately 9% occur a single time. The ten largest clones capture 0.75% to 1% of the sample. Another study also made use of these data, one on yellow fever vaccine responses in identical twins.

What was sequenced was PBMCs. The receptors derive from a woman aged 18 to 35 in good health.

This clonotype was observed at least ten times. The chain couples TRBV12-3 or TRBV12-4 to TRBJ2-1; D perhaps matches TRBD2 (7 bases). The ends were cut back, 6 bases at V and 9 bases at J, with 24 bases in the middle. The CDR3 totals 16 residues. The CDR3 loop reads CASSLLGGAMDGEQFF. CDR3 coding DNA: TGTGCCAGCAGCTTGCTTGGGGGGGCTATGGACGGTGAGCAGTTCTTC.

The sample holds a few counts of this clonotype. The chain combines TRBV20-1 with TRBJ2-3; 9 positions match TRBD2. The CDR3 runs 15 residues. CDR1 and CDR2 (germline): DFQATT, SNEGSKA (reference sequence). J gave up 0 bases and V 6 bases, and 7 bases lay outside the gene matches. CDR3 loop: CSAESTSGSTDTQYF. CDR3 coding DNA: TGCAGTGCGGAATCGACTAGCGGTAGCACAGATACGCAGTATTTT.

The V gene is TRBV14, the J gene TRBJ2-6; D remains ambiguous. CDR1 is SGHDN, CDR2 FVKESK, per germline. Trimming removed 0 bases at V and 0 bases at J, with 9 bases between. The CDR3 loop spans 17 amino acids. The DNA of the CDR3 is TGTGCCAGCAGCCAAGATAGCAGGATCTCTGGGGCCAACGTCCTGACTTTC. Translating it yields CASSQDSRISGANVLTF.

The chain joins TRBV24-1 to TRBJ2-3; 9 bases are shared with TRBD2. From germline, CDR1 is KGHDR and CDR2 SFDVKD. Trimming took 1 base from V and 5 from J; bases not matched to a gene: 3. The CDR3 runs 15 residues. The CDR3 protein is CATSDFGGGGDTQYF. In DNA, the CDR3 is TGTGCCACCAGTGATTTCGGCGGGGGGGGAGATACGCAGTATTTT.

This clonotype was observed a few times. The gene calls are TRBV7-2 and TRBJ2-5, with 10 nucleotides matching TRBD1. The V gene's germline CDR1 is SGHTA and CDR2 FQGNSA. The CDR3 covers 15 residues. The V and J ends lost 5 bases and 4 bases, in that order; junction bases with no gene match: 7. CDR3 residues: CASSPTGGIAETQYF. CDR3 in DNA: TGTGCCAGCAGCCCGACAGGGGGCATCGCAGAGACCCAGTACTTC. The entire variable domain, with the rest obtained from reference TRBV7-2 and TRBJ2-5, is as follows: GAGVSQSPSNKVTEKGKDVELRCDPISGHTALYWYRQSLGQGLEFLIYFQGNSAPDKSGLPSDRFSAERTGGSVSTLTIQRTQQEDSAVYLCASSPTGGIAETQYFGPGTRLLVL.

The chain uses TRBV14 and TRBJ1-4; D is uncertain. Deletions cut 1 base from V and 4 bases from J, with 4 bases between. Germline V lookup: CDR1 SGHDN, CDR2 FVKESK. This CDR3 is 13 amino acids long. CDR3 in amino acids: CASSQGLNEKLFF. The DNA of the CDR3 is TGTGCCAGCAGCCAAGGACTTAATGAAAAACTGTTTTTT.

This clonotype was counted a few times. The rearrangement joins TRBV7-8 to TRBJ2-1; 9 nucleotides agree with TRBD2. The CDR3 has 17 amino acids. Trimming at V came to 5 bases and at J to 0 bases, leaving 8 bases not matched to a gene. The germline V gene has CDR1 SGHVS and CDR2 FQNEAQ. The DNA of the CDR3 is TGTGCCAGCAGCCCCCAGCGGGGGGATAGCTCCTACAATGAGCAGTTCTTC. It yields the protein CASSPQRGDSSYNEQFF.

The table lists this clonotype with many counts. The chain is built from TRBV12-3 or TRBV12-4 and TRBJ2-1, with 7 bases fitting TRBD2. The length of the CDR3 is 15 residues. The ends lost 3 bases at V and 15 bases at J; junction bases unmatched: 17. CDR3 in DNA: TGTGCCAGCAGTTTTGGGGGGGGGGGAAATACACAAATGTTCTTC. It is translated as CASSFGGGGNTQMFF.

The genes are TRBV20-1 and TRBJ2-7, with a tentative D call TRBD1 (6 bases). Between the trimmed V and J ends, which lost 3 bases and 4 bases, there was a span of 13 bases. Germline CDR1 DFQATT, CDR2 SNEGSKA (reference sequence). The CDR3 totals 13 residues. The CDR3 loop is CSARDSDSYEQYF. CDR3 nucleotides: TGCAGTGCTAGGGACAGCGACTCTTACGAGCAGTACTTC.

This clonotype was recorded at least ten times. V and J are TRBV3-1 and TRBJ2-7; no firm D call. Germline assignment: CDR1 LGHDT and CDR2 YNNKEL (reference sequence). The length of the CDR3 is 11 residues. The V gene lost 0 bases and the J gene lost 6 bases, with 3 bases spanning the gap. The CDR3 nucleotides read TGTGCCAGCAGCCAAGATTTCGAGCAGTACTTC. This gives the protein CASSQDFEQYF.

This clonotype showed up many times. The V call is TRBV9, the J call TRBJ2-3; TRBD2 matches at 10 bases. V was pared by 1 base and J by 5 bases, with 7 bases of the junction left unmatched. The CDR3 has 16 residues. Germline V gene sequence: CDR1 SGDLS, CDR2 YYNGEE. The CDR3 coding sequence is TGTGCCAGCAGCGTATTGAGCGGGGGGGCCGTAGATACGCAGTATTTT. Amino acids: CASSVLSGGAVDTQYF. Full variable domain (remainder filled in from reference TRBV9 and TRBJ2-3): DSGVTQTPKHLITATGQRVTLRCSPRSGDLSVYWYQQSLDQGLQFLIQYYNGEERAKGNILERFSAQQFPDLHSELNLSSLELGDSALYFCASSVLSGGAVDTQYFGPGTRLTVL.

This clonotype was observed a handful of times. The rearrangement links TRBV12-3 or TRBV12-4 to TRBJ1-5; D gene uncertain. The ends were cut back, 6 bases at V and 7 bases at J, with 13 bases in the middle. The CDR3 has 13 amino acids. The CDR3 reads CASSRTEGQPQHF. The CDR3 bases are TGTGCCAGCAGCCGAACAGAAGGGCAGCCCCAGCATTTT.

The chain uses TRBV30 and TRBJ2-1, with D perhaps being TRBD1 or TRBD2 (5 bases each). The germline CDR1 and CDR2 sequences are GTSNPN and SVGIG (reference sequence). Trimming shortened V by 3 bases and J by 7 bases, and 13 bases separated the two germline ends. The CDR3 contains 13 residues. The CDR3 loop is CAWSDVWGNEQFF. Here the CDR3 DNA reads TGTGCCTGGAGCGACGTGTGGGGGAATGAGCAGTTCTTC.

The chain uses TRBV7-2 and TRBJ2-7; possible D gene TRBD2, 6 bases. Germline V gives CDR1 SGHTA, CDR2 FQGNSA. The CDR3 totals 14 residues. V shed 2 bases and J shed 4 bases, with 12 bases lying between them. Here the CDR3 reads CASSLSGVWYEQYF. The CDR3 DNA reads as TGTGCCAGCAGCTTATCGGGAGTGTGGTACGAGCAGTACTTC.

This clonotype was counted between two and nine times. The V and J genes are TRBV5-1 and TRBJ2-1, with 13 bases that match TRBD2. CDR3 length: 16 amino acids. The ends lost 4 bases at V and 6 bases at J; junction bases unmatched: 7. Per the germline V gene, CDR1 is SGHRS and CDR2 is YFSETQ. The CDR3 DNA follows: TGCGCCAGCAGCCTCGGACTAGCGGGGGTAGTCAATGAGCAGTTCTTC. It yields the protein CASSLGLAGVVNEQFF.

This clonotype showed up just a few times. This sequence joins TRBV7-2 and TRBJ2-4; D is possibly TRBD1 (6 bases). V lost 2 bases and J lost 6, with 11 bases in between. The CDR3 has 14 residues. Germline V lookup: CDR1 SGHTA, CDR2 FQGNSA. DNA for the CDR3: TGTGCCAGCAGCTTACACAGGGCGGGAAACATTCAGTACTTC. Translated: CASSLHRAGNIQYF.

The chain recombines TRBV12-3 or TRBV12-4 with TRBJ2-3; 7 bases agree with TRBD2. CDR3 size: 16 residues. Trimming cost V 4 bases and J 0 bases; bases outside gene matches: 7. CDR3 sequence (DNA): TGTGCCAGCAGTTCCCTTTTGCGGGGGAGCACAGATACGCAGTATTTT. Its protein product is CASSSLLRGSTDTQYF.

The rearrangement uses TRBV10-2 and TRBJ2-3, with 10 positions matching TRBD2. Looked up from germline, CDR1 is WSHSY and CDR2 is SAAADI. V shed 6 bases, J shed 4 bases, and the junction held 10 bases outside the gene matches. The CDR3 totals 16 residues. The CDR3 sequence: CASSYGLAVRSDTQYF. The DNA of the CDR3 is TGCGCCAGCAGCTACGGACTAGCGGTGAGGTCAGATACGCAGTATTTT.